A single sample is the source of the 14 T cell receptor beta chains below, sequenced in a study of cytomegalovirus exposure and HLA in healthy donors. Primers for the PCR totalled 60 Vbeta and 13 Jbeta. Assay used: immunoSEQ multiplex PCR; TCRdb lists only in-frame clones, some missing. The sample has more than 200,000 clones, around three quarters seen once; the top ten hold around 15%. Sequenced: PBMCs. These receptors were collected from a man aged 35 to 55 in good health and CMV-seronegative.

This rearrangement joins TRBV2 to TRBJ1-2, with D perhaps matching TRBD1 (5 bases). The CDR3 length is 12 residues. V was pared by 6 bases and J by 2 bases, with 7 bases between. Germline V gene lookup returns CDR1 SNHLY and CDR2 FYNNEI. Here the CDR3 reads CASRRDNYGYTF. CDR3 coding DNA: TGTGCCAGCAGGCGGGACAACTATGGCTACACCTTC.

The chain joins TRBV28 to TRBJ1-3; D call uncertain. The germline V gene encodes CDR1 MDHEN and CDR2 SYDVKM. Between the trimmed V and J ends, which lost 4 bases and 0 bases, there was a span of 13 bases. The CDR3 sequence is 16 residues long. CDR3 bases: TGTGCCAGCAGTTCTTGGTACAGCAGCTCTGGAAACACCATATATTTT. This sequence encodes CASSSWYSSSGNTIYF.

This clone was counted only a few times. This chain links TRBV5-1 with TRBJ2-1, with 8 bases matching TRBD2. Germline V CDR1 and CDR2: SGHRS, YFSETQ. Trimming removed 4 bases from V and 4 bases from J; junction bases left unmatched: 7. CDR3 size: 15 residues. The CDR3 here is CASSPLAEPYNEQFF. The CDR3 DNA reads as TGCGCCAGCAGCCCACTAGCGGAGCCTTACAATGAGCAGTTCTTC.

This chain connects TRBV4-2 to TRBJ2-7, with TRBD1 identical over 8 bases. The CDR3 has 15 residues. V was pared by 1 base and J by 2 bases, with 4 bases of the junction left unmatched. CDR1 LGHNA and CDR2 YNFKEQ come from the germline V gene. The CDR3 region has the DNA TGTGCCAGCAGCCAAGCGGACAGGGAAACCTACGAGCAGTACTTC. Its translation: CASSQADRETYEQYF.

The rearrangement uses TRBV4-1 and TRBJ2-6; 7 bases fit TRBD1. The CDR3 contains 19 residues. Trimming took 0 bases from V and 0 from J; bases not matched to a gene: 8. Germline V gene sequence: CDR1 MGHRA, CDR2 YSYEKL. The CDR3 protein is CASSQDGRGQTSGANVLTF. CDR3 DNA: TGCGCCAGCAGCCAAGATGGACGGGGACAGACCTCTGGGGCCAACGTCCTGACTTTC.

The chain joins TRBV6-1 to TRBJ2-7, with 7 bases fitting TRBD1. J was trimmed by 4 bases and V by 0 bases; bases with no gene match: 9. Germline V gene sequence: CDR1 MNHNS, CDR2 SASEGT. CDR3 length: 16 amino acids. The chain's CDR3 is CASSEAVWKGAYEQYF. DNA for the CDR3: TGTGCCAGCAGTGAAGCGGTGTGGAAGGGGGCGTACGAGCAGTACTTC.

The chain links TRBV5-8 to TRBJ1-1; perhaps TRBD1 as D (5 bases). V gave up 1 base and J gave up 1 base, with 11 bases separating them. This CDR3 region has 15 residues. Germline V CDR1 and CDR2: SGHTS, YDEGEE. The CDR3 here is CASSLKGRGNTEAFF. CDR3 nucleotide sequence: TGTGCCAGCAGCTTGAAGGGGCGGGGGAACACTGAAGCTTTCTTT.

V gene TRBV29-1 combines with J gene TRBJ1-1; D remains ambiguous. The germline gives CDR1 SQVTM, CDR2 ANQGSEA. The CDR3 loop spans 12 amino acids. V was shortened by 5 bases and J by 5 bases, with 12 bases between the two germline ends. CDR3 coding DNA: TGCAGCGTTAGGGTCGGGGAAACTGAAGCTTTCTTT. Translation: CSVRVGETEAFF. The variable domain in full, with the rest retrieved from reference TRBV29-1 and TRBJ1-1, is SAVISQKPSRDICQRGTSLTIQCQVDSQVTMMFWYRQQPGQSLTLIATANQGSEATYESGFVIDKFPISRPNLTFSTLTVSNMSPEDSSIYLCSVRVGETEAFFGQGTRLTVV.

The rearrangement joins TRBV28 to TRBJ2-3; 8 positions match TRBD2. The CDR3 totals 18 residues. Losses at the gene ends were 5 bases for V and 11 bases for J; bases not matched to a gene: 24. Germline values: CDR1 MDHEN, CDR2 SYDVKM. CDR3 in amino acids: CASSPSVSGTPVGLGQYF. The DNA of the CDR3 is TGTGCCAGCAGTCCTTCTGTTAGCGGGACTCCTGTTGGGTTGGGGCAGTATTTT.

The chain couples TRBV19 to TRBJ1-2; no clear D gene. Per the germline V gene, CDR1 is LNHDA and CDR2 is SQIVND (reference sequence). This CDR3 is built from 12 residues. V was cut by 5 bases and J by 8 bases, with 12 bases left in between. The CDR3 region has the DNA TGTGCCAGTAGTTTCGACCTGAGGGGCTACACCTTC. This translates into CASSFDLRGYTF.

The chain recombines TRBV4-3 with TRBJ2-7, with a tentative D call TRBD2 (5 bases). V was cut by 0 bases and J by 5 bases, with 8 bases left in between. Germline assignment: CDR1 LGHNA and CDR2 YSLEER. The CDR3 covers 13 residues. The CDR3 DNA reads TGCGCCAGCAGCCAAGAATTCGGGGACGAGCAGTACTTC. This gives the protein CASSQEFGDEQYF.

This clone was counted only a few times. This chain connects TRBV15 to TRBJ2-5; D is perhaps TRBD2 (6 bases). The CDR3 covers 15 residues. Germline-derived CDR1 and CDR2 are LNHNV and YYDKDF (reference sequence). V lost 4 bases and J lost 3, with 15 bases in between. CDR3 DNA: TGTGCCACCAGCAACCCCCTGGGGGGTGAAGAGACCCAGTACTTC. Its protein product is CATSNPLGGEETQYF. Complete variable domain (other parts from reference TRBV15 and TRBJ2-5): DAMVIQNPRYQVTQFGKPVTLSCSQTLNHNVMYWYQQKSSQAPKLLFHYYDKDFNNEADTPDNFQSRRPNTSFCFLDIRSPGLGDTAMYLCATSNPLGGEETQYFGPGTRLLVL.

V gene TRBV4-2 combines with J gene TRBJ1-4; a possible D gene is TRBD1 (5 bases). V was cut by 4 bases and J by 6 bases, with 15 bases left in between. CDR1 and CDR2 (germline): LGHNA, YNFKEQ. The CDR3 is 15 residues long. CDR3 amino acids: CASSPSGGLDEKLFF. DNA for the CDR3: TGTGCCAGCAGCCCGTCGGGGGGTTTGGATGAAAAACTGTTTTTT.

The V and J genes are TRBV29-1 and TRBJ2-1, with D possibly TRBD1 on 6 matching bases. Germline assignment: CDR1 SQVTM and CDR2 ANQGSEA. Trimming left V 2 bases short and J 0 bases short, with 17 bases between. The CDR3 consists of 17 residues. CDR3 residues: CSVEPYGNRDSYNEQFF. In DNA, the CDR3 is TGCAGCGTTGAACCCTATGGAAACAGGGACTCCTACAATGAGCAGTTCTTC.